The 30 T cell receptor beta chains below come from one sample, sequenced in a study of T cell responses to AZD1222 COVID-19 vaccine. TCRdb's copy holds only in-frame clones and misses some; the assay was immunoSEQ multiplex PCR. Found here are about 140,000 clones, about nine tenths of them singletons; the top ten hold around 3.5%. Here the sequenced sample was peripheral blood, taken on day 0 of AZD1222 vaccination. These receptors all come from an adult in good health.

This rearrangement joins TRBV11-2 to TRBJ1-1; 7 nucleotides line up with TRBD1. CDR1 and CDR2 (germline): SGHAT, FQNNGV. This CDR3 spans 18 amino acids. Trimming at V came to 4 bases and at J to 5 bases, leaving 19 bases not matched to a gene. As DNA, the CDR3 is TGTGCCAGCAGCTCGCTGATCCGGGACAGAAAAAGTGAGACTGAAGCTTTCTTT. Translating it yields CASSSLIRDRKSETEAFF.

The rearrangement links TRBV7-9 to TRBJ1-2; 7 bases are a match to TRBD1. The CDR3 sequence is 17 residues long. J gave up 1 base and V 5 bases, and 13 bases lay outside the gene matches. The germline V gene has CDR1 SEHNR and CDR2 FQNEAQ (reference sequence). The DNA of the CDR3 is TGTGCCAGCAGCCTGGGACAGTCCGCCCCGCTTAACTATGGCTACACCTTC. It translates to CASSLGQSAPLNYGYTF.

The table lists this clone with a count of one. The CDR3 DNA reads TGCGCCAGCAGCCCTCACAGTGAGCTGTTTTTT. Its translation is CASSPHSELFF. The chain carries TRBV5-1 and TRBJ2-2, with unresolved D. Germline V lookup: CDR1 SGHRS, CDR2 YFSETQ. V dropped 4 bases and J dropped 11 bases, with 9 bases sitting between them. The CDR3 spans 11 residues.

CDR3 DNA sequence: TGTGCCAGCTCACCATCAGGGGGCATGTATTCACCCCTCCACTTT. Translation: CASSPSGGMYSPLHF. The rearrangement links TRBV18 to TRBJ1-6, with TRBD1 matching 8 bases. The CDR3 consists of 15 residues. V gave up 2 bases and J gave up 8 bases; unmatched junction bases: 5. The germline CDR1 and CDR2 sequences are KGHSH and LQKENI.

This clone was counted between two and nine times. V gene TRBV5-4 combines with J gene TRBJ1-1; TRBD1 matches 7 bases. CDR3 length equals 12 residues. The junction had 5 bases not matched to a gene; V was cut back by 4 bases and J by 8 bases. The germline CDR1 and CDR2 sequences are SGHNT and YYREEE (reference sequence). Here the CDR3 reads CASSIRGAEAFF. CDR3 nucleotide sequence: TGTGCCAGCAGCATCAGGGGGGCCGAAGCTTTCTTT.

The chain recombines TRBV11-3 with TRBJ1-1; D perhaps matches TRBD1 (6 bases). There are 14 residues in the CDR3. Germline V gene sequence: CDR1 SGHNT, CDR2 YENEEA. With 5 bases removed from V and 5 bases from J, the gap between germline ends came to 15 bases. CDR3 residues: CASSQYGQYTEAFF. CDR3 DNA sequence: TGTGCCAGCAGCCAGTACGGACAGTATACTGAAGCTTTCTTT. The variable domain in full, with the rest retrieved from reference TRBV11-3 and TRBJ1-1, is EAGVVQSPRYKIIEKKQPVAFWCNPISGHNTLYWYLQNLGQGPELLIRYENEEAVDDSQLPKDRFSAERLKGVDSTLKIQPAELGDSAVYLCASSQYGQYTEAFFGQGTRLTVV.

The V gene is TRBV6-1, the J gene TRBJ2-7; the D gene is possibly TRBD2 (5 bases). The CDR3 consists of 15 residues. Trimming stripped 2 bases from V and 4 bases from J, with 15 bases between. CDR1 is MNHNS and CDR2 is SASEGT in the germline V gene. CDR3 coding DNA: TGTGCCAGCAGTGAATCTAAGGCGCCGGGGTACGAGCAGTACTTC. This gives the protein CASSESKAPGYEQYF.

The rearrangement links TRBV12-3 or TRBV12-4 to TRBJ2-7; a weak D match, TRBD2 (5 bases). The CDR3 has 12 residues. Between the trimmed V and J ends, which lost 0 bases and 11 bases, there was a span of 11 bases. In nucleotides, the CDR3 is TGTGCCAGCAGTTTAGCGCGAGGACTCGAGTACTTC. It specifies CASSLARGLEYF.

V and J are TRBV19 and TRBJ2-7; maybe TRBD1 (6 bases). V was trimmed by 6 bases and J by 0 bases, leaving 18 bases between them. The CDR3 totals 16 residues. Per the germline V gene, CDR1 is LNHDA and CDR2 is SQIVND (reference sequence). The CDR3, as DNA: TGTGCCAGTAGAGGGACCGGACAGACCAGCTCCTACGAGCAGTACTTC. This gives the protein CASRGTGQTSSYEQYF.

The chain employs TRBV10-3 and TRBJ1-4, with D unresolved. CDR1 and CDR2 (germline): ENHRY, SYGVKD. This CDR3 has 14 residues. Trimming pared 2 bases from V and 5 bases from J, leaving 9 bases between. The CDR3 coding sequence is TGTGCCATCAGTGAGCGCAGCCAAAATGAAAAACTGTTTTTT. Translating gives CAISERSQNEKLFF.

The chain combines TRBV5-6 with TRBJ2-7; perhaps TRBD2 as D (6 bases). This CDR3 is built from 15 residues. Per germline, CDR1 SGHDT and CDR2 YYEEEE. V was pared by 2 bases and J by 3 bases, with 15 bases between. As DNA, the CDR3 is TGTGCCAGCAGCTTCGCGGGGTCGTGGCGCTACGAGCAGTACTTC. Encoded protein: CASSFAGSWRYEQYF.

The chain combines TRBV21-1 with TRBJ2-5. TRBV21-1 is labeled a pseudogene. The CDR3 loop spans 13 amino acids. In DNA, the CDR3 is TGTGCCAGCAGCAAAGAAGGGCAAGAGACCCAGTACTTC. This encodes CASSKEGQETQYF.

The rearrangement joins TRBV27 to TRBJ2-7; TRBD2 agrees at 7 bases. With 2 bases clipped from V and 2 bases from J, the junction kept 6 bases outside the gene matches. This CDR3 has 15 residues. Germline assignment: CDR1 MNHEY and CDR2 SMNVEV (reference sequence). The CDR3 sequence: CASSLGLVGAYEQYF. The CDR3 nucleotides read TGTGCCAGCAGTTTAGGACTAGTTGGTGCCTACGAGCAGTACTTC.

A single count supports this clone. This chain uses TRBV6-5 with TRBJ2-7; D is perhaps TRBD2 (6 bases). V gave up 6 bases and J gave up 5 bases, with 17 bases separating them. The CDR3 has 14 residues. Per the germline V gene, CDR1 is MNHEY and CDR2 is SVGAGI. The CDR3 region is CASRGTPPLHEQYF. In DNA, the CDR3 is TGTGCCAGCAGAGGGACTCCCCCTCTCCACGAGCAGTACTTC.

The chain joins TRBV28 to TRBJ1-4; no clear D. CDR1 and CDR2 (germline): MDHEN, SYDVKM. This CDR3 is built from 14 residues. V was trimmed by 7 bases and J by 8 bases, leaving 17 bases between them. The DNA of the CDR3 is TGTGCCAGCAAGACGACGACGTTCCCCGAAAAACTGTTTTTT. Translating gives CASKTTTFPEKLFF.

V gene TRBV7-2 combines with J gene TRBJ2-7; possible D gene TRBD1, 6 bases. Trimming cost V 5 bases and J 3 bases, with 14 bases left between them. CDR1 and CDR2 (germline): SGHTA, FQGNSA. The CDR3 sequence is 14 residues long. In DNA, the CDR3 is TGTGCCAGCAGCCCTCGACAGGTCGGCTACGAGCAGTACTTC. It yields the protein CASSPRQVGYEQYF.

About this clone: One end of the junction fails to match germline, which may point to a read error. The J gene is TRBJ2-7, the V gene TRBV15, with 16 bases lining up with TRBD2. This CDR3 region has 17 residues. Germline assignment: CDR1 LNHNV and CDR2 YYDKDF (reference sequence). The chain's CDR3 is CATSRESPGLAGGGLRF. The CDR3 DNA reads as TGTGCCACCAGCAGAGAATCCCCGGGACTAGCGGGAGGGGGCCTCAGATTC.

The V call is TRBV7-8, the J call TRBJ2-7; 11 bases are a match to TRBD1. Germline V gives CDR1 SGHVS, CDR2 FQNEAQ. The CDR3 runs to 16 residues. With V trimmed by 5 bases and J by 3 bases, 9 bases remained unmatched. CDR3 in amino acids: CASSPGDRGVHYEQYF. DNA of the CDR3: TGTGCCAGCAGCCCCGGGGACAGGGGGGTCCACTACGAGCAGTACTTC.

The rearrangement uses TRBV27 and TRBJ2-1, with D perhaps matching TRBD2 (6 bases). Trimming cost V 4 bases and J 4 bases, with 14 bases left between them. This CDR3 is built from 15 residues. Germline loops: CDR1 MNHEY, CDR2 SMNVEV (reference sequence). The CDR3 DNA reads as TGTGCCAGCAGTTCGCTCGGGACTTCTTACAATGAGCAGTTCTTC. Encoded protein: CASSSLGTSYNEQFF.

V usage is TRBV5-1 and J usage is TRBJ2-7; D is undetermined. V was trimmed by 4 bases and J by 3 bases, leaving 11 bases between them. This CDR3 has 13 amino acids. Germline V gives CDR1 SGHRS, CDR2 YFSETQ. In DNA, the CDR3 is TGCGCCAGCAGCGGATCAGTGGTCTACGAGCAGTACTTC. Amino acid sequence: CASSGSVVYEQYF. The variable domain in full, completed from reference TRBV5-1 and TRBJ2-7, reads KAGVTQTPRYLIKTRGQQVTLSCSPISGHRSVSWYQQTPGQGLQFLFEYFSETQRNKGNFPGRFSGRQFSNSRSEMNVSTLELGDSALYLCASSGSVVYEQYFGPGTRLTVT.

The chain uses TRBV7-3 and TRBJ2-2; tentatively, D is TRBD2 (6 bases). CDR1 and CDR2 (germline): SGHTA, FQGTGA. This CDR3 is built from 15 residues. V was pared by 5 bases and J by 0 bases, with 10 bases between. CDR3 DNA: TGTGCCAGCAGCGGAGCGGGTGCGAACACCGGGGAGCTGTTTTTT. Its translation: CASSGAGANTGELFF.

The rearrangement uses TRBV24-1 and TRBJ2-1; D is unresolved. This CDR3 is built from 13 residues. Per the germline V gene, CDR1 is KGHDR and CDR2 is SFDVKD. V lost 4 bases and J 7 bases, leaving 10 bases between the germline ends. This chain's CDR3 is CATSEVERNEQFF. DNA of the CDR3: TGTGCCACCAGTGAGGTAGAGAGGAATGAGCAGTTCTTC.

The V gene is TRBV6-5, the J gene TRBJ2-1; D is unclear. This CDR3 has 11 amino acids. V dropped 6 bases and J dropped 10 bases, with 10 bases sitting between them. CDR1 and CDR2 (germline): MNHEY, SVGAGI. CDR3 sequence: CASRRLEEQFF. The CDR3 region has the DNA TGTGCCAGCAGGCGACTGGAAGAGCAGTTCTTC.

The rearrangement links TRBV4-1 to TRBJ2-5; TRBD2 matches at 7 bases. Germline-derived CDR1 and CDR2 are MGHRA and YSYEKL. The CDR3 runs to 14 residues. Trimming took 0 bases from V and 13 from J; bases not matched to a gene: 11. In DNA, the CDR3 is TGCGCCAGCAGCCAAGACAACGGCCGGGACTACCGGTACTTC. This gives the protein CASSQDNGRDYRYF.

This sequence joins TRBV27 and TRBJ2-7, with 14 bases lining up with TRBD2. The V gene's germline CDR1 is MNHEY and CDR2 SMNVEV (reference sequence). This CDR3 has 16 amino acids. The V and J ends lost 5 bases and 5 bases, in that order; junction bases with no gene match: 8. The CDR3 DNA follows: TGTGCCAGCAGTCGGGGGACTAGCGGGAGTCTGAACGAGCAGTACTTC. This sequence encodes CASSRGTSGSLNEQYF.

CDR3 amino acids: CASSQDLPDIEKLFF. The CDR3 region has the DNA TGTGCCAGCAGCCAAGATCTACCCGACATTGAAAAACTGTTTTTT. V and J are TRBV3-1 (or the pseudogene TRBV3-2) and TRBJ1-4; D not resolved. The germline CDR1 and CDR2 sequences are LGHDT and YNNKEL (reference sequence). With 0 bases removed from V and 7 bases from J, the gap between germline ends came to 12 bases. This CDR3 contains 15 residues.

The chain recombines TRBV30 with TRBJ1-3, with unresolved D. The CDR3 length is 16 residues. The germline gives CDR1 GTSNPN, CDR2 SVGIG (reference sequence). The V end lost 0 bases, the J end lost 0 bases, and 12 bases lay between the germline ends. CDR3 nucleotides: TGTGCCTGGAGTGTAGACATGAGAAGCTCTGGAAACACCATATATTTT. This gives the protein CAWSVDMRSSGNTIYF. Full variable domain (remainder filled in from reference TRBV30 and TRBJ1-3): SQTIHQWPATLVQPVGSPLSLECTVEGTSNPNLYWYRQAAGRGLQLLFYSVGIGQISSEVPQNLSASRPQDRQFILSSKKLLLSDSGFYLCAWSVDMRSSGNTIYFGEGSWLTVV.

On this clone: One end of the junction fails to match germline, which may point to a read error. The gene calls are TRBV4-1 and TRBJ2-5, with D hard to call. The CDR3 totals 14 residues. The V gene's germline CDR1 is MGHRA and CDR2 YSYEKL. CDR3 sequence: CARSQLGYQETQYF. The DNA for the CDR3 is TGCGCCCGCAGCCAACTTGGATACCAAGAGACCCAGTACTTC.

This rearrangement joins TRBV11-3 to TRBJ2-1, with D unclear. This CDR3 is built from 13 residues. V was cut by 5 bases and J by 8 bases, with 13 bases left in between. The germline V gene has CDR1 SGHNT and CDR2 YENEEA. The CDR3 DNA reads TGTGCCAGCAGCCCCCCAGCGTCGGATGAGCAGTTCTTC. The encoded protein is CASSPPASDEQFF.

The rearrangement links TRBV5-8 to TRBJ2-2; 7 bases are a match to TRBD2. The CDR3 is 13 residues long. Losses at the gene ends were 4 bases for V and 7 bases for J; bases not matched to a gene: 4. Germline CDR1 and CDR2: SGHTS and YDEGEE. The CDR3 DNA follows: TGTGCCAGCAGCCCGCGGGGGAGCGGGGAGCTGTTTTTT. It encodes CASSPRGSGELFF.